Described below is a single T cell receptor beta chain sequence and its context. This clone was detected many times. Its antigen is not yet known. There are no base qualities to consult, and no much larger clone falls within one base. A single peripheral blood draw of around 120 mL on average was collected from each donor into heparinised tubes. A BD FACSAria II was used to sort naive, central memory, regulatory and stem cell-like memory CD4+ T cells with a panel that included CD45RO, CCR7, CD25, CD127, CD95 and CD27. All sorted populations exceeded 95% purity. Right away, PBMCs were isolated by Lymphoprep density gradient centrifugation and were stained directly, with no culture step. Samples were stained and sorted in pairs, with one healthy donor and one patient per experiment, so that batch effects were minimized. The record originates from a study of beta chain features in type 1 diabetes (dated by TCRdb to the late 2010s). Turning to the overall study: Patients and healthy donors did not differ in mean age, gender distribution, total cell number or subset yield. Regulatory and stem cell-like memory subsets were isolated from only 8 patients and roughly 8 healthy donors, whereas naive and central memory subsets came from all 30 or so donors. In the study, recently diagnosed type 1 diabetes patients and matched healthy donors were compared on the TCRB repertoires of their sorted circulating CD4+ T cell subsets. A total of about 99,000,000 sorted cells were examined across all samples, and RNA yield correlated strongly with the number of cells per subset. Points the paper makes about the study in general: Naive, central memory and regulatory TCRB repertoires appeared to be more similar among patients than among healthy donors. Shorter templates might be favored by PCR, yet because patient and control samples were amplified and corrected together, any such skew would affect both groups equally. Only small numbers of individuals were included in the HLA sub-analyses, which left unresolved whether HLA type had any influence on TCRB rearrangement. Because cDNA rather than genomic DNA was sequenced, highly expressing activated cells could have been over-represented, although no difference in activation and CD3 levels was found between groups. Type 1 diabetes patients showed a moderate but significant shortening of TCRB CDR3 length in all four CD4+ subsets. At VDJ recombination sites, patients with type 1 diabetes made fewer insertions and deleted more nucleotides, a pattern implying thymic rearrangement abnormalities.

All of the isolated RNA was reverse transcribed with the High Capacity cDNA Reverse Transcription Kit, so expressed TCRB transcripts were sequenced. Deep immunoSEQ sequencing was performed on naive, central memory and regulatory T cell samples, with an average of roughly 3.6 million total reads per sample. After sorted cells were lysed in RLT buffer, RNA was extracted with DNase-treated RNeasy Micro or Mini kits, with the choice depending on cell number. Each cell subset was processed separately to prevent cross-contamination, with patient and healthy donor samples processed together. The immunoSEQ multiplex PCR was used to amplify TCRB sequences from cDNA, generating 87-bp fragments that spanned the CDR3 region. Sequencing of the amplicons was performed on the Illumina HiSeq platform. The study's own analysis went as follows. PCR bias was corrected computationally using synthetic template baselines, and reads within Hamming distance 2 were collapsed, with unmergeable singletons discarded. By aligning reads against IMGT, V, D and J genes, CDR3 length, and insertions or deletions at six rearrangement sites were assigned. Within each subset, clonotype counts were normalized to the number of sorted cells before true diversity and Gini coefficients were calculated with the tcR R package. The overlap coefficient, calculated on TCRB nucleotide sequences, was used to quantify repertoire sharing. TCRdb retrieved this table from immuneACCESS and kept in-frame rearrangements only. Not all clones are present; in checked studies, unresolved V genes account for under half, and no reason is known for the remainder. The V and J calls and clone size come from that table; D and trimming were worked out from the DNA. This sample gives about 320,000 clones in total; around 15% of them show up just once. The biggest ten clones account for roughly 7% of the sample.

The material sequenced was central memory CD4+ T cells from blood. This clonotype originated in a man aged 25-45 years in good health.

The nucleotide sequence reads as follows: TGTGCCAGCAGCTTCCGGGACAGGGGAGTTTACGAGCAGTACGTC. This codes for CASSFRDRGVYEQYV. The chain couples TRBV21-1 to TRBJ2-7; no DNA check was done on the table's D call, TRBD1. TRBV21-1 is described as a pseudogene. Including cysteine and valine, the CDR3 has 15 amino acids. Only the CDR3 portion is preserved as DNA: 45 bases, with reading frame beginning at the first base.